One sample yielded the 30 T cell receptor beta chains listed below, sequenced in a study of blood T cell repertoires in COVID-19. Using immunoSEQ multiplex PCR, the repertoire was profiled, and TCRdb retains in-frame clones only, with some absent. Here the sample spans over 120,000 clones, approximately 90% being singletons. The specimen was peripheral blood. The receptors stem from a woman between 45 and 60 years old with acute or convalescent COVID-19.

V and J are TRBV30 and TRBJ1-5; a possible D gene is TRBD1 (5 bases). The CDR3 is 13 residues long. Germline CDR1 and CDR2: GTSNPN and SVGIG (reference sequence). V dropped 8 bases and J dropped 5 bases, with 16 bases sitting between them. CDR3 sequence reads: CAAEQGGDQPQHF. Here the CDR3 DNA reads TGTGCCGCCGAGCAGGGAGGGGATCAGCCCCAGCATTTT.

This clone came up a few times. The genes are TRBV2 and TRBJ1-5; 11 nucleotides align to TRBD1. The CDR3 runs to 15 residues. From germline, CDR1 is SNHLY and CDR2 FYNNEI. V lost 6 bases, J lost 6 bases, and 7 bases stayed unmatched. The CDR3 region has the DNA TGTGCCAGCAGGAATCCCGGGACAGGGGGTCAGCCCCAGCATTTT. Encoded protein: CASRNPGTGGQPQHF.

V gene TRBV2 combines with J gene TRBJ2-5; TRBD2 matches 11 bases. The CDR3 runs to 13 residues. V trimming: 9 bases; J trimming: 7 bases; junction bases outside the gene matches: 7. Germline V gene data show CDR1 as SNHLY and CDR2 as FYNNEI. CDR3 in amino acids: CASSGTSGGTQYF. CDR3 DNA sequence: TGTGCCAGTTCCGGGACTAGCGGTGGGACCCAGTACTTC.

J is TRBJ1-2 and V is TRBV7-9; D may be TRBD1 (5 bases). This CDR3 is built from 16 residues. Trimming removed 5 bases at V and 4 bases at J, with 20 bases between. From germline, CDR1 is SEHNR and CDR2 FQNEAQ (reference sequence). The CDR3 spells CASSQRTPTHSYGYTF. CDR3 in DNA: TGTGCCAGCAGCCAAAGGACACCAACTCACTCCTATGGCTACACCTTC.

Written as DNA, the CDR3 is TGCAGCGTTGACAACCTTCCGGTCGGGGAAGGAGCAGATACGCAGTATTTT. This gives the protein CSVDNLPVGEGADTQYF. The rearrangement uses TRBV29-1 and TRBJ2-3, with a tentative D call TRBD2 (5 bases). CDR1 is SQVTM and CDR2 is ANQGSEA in the germline V gene. The V end lost 3 bases, the J end lost 4 bases, and 23 bases lay between the germline ends. The CDR3 runs 17 residues.

The chain's CDR3 is CASSLEGGPDEQFF. The CDR3 DNA reads as TGTGCCAGCAGCTTAGAGGGGGGGCCGGATGAGCAGTTCTTC. This rearrangement joins TRBV7-3 to TRBJ2-1; D might be TRBD2 (7 bases). V was shortened by 2 bases and J by 8 bases, with 13 bases between the two germline ends. The CDR3 loop spans 14 amino acids. Germline loops: CDR1 SGHTA, CDR2 FQGTGA.

This chain uses TRBV27 with TRBJ2-7; D perhaps matches TRBD1 (6 bases). Trimming left V 1 base short and J 0 bases short, with 13 bases between. The CDR3 sequence is 16 residues long. Germline V gives CDR1 MNHEY, CDR2 SMNVEV (reference sequence). DNA for the CDR3: TGTGCCAGCAGTTTATATGGGACATCCCACTCCTACGAGCAGTACTTC. It yields the protein CASSLYGTSHSYEQYF.

CDR3 sequence reads: CASRQRLAGGTDTQYF. The CDR3 DNA sequence: TGTGCCAGTAGACAGAGACTAGCGGGAGGCACAGATACGCAGTATTTT. The chain is built from TRBV19 and TRBJ2-3; 12 positions match TRBD2. Germline CDR1 and CDR2: LNHDA and SQIVND (reference sequence). The CDR3 covers 16 residues. The V segment lost 6 bases and the J segment 1 base; nucleotides outside the gene matches: 5.

This chain links TRBV2 with TRBJ2-5; TRBD2 agrees at 12 bases. Germline values: CDR1 SNHLY, CDR2 FYNNEI. The CDR3 runs to 15 residues. Unmatched junction bases numbered 6, after V lost 4 bases and J lost 6 bases. CDR3 residues: CASSGLAGAGKTQYF. The CDR3 DNA follows: TGTGCCAGCAGTGGACTAGCGGGAGCCGGTAAGACCCAGTACTTC.

Here the CDR3 DNA reads TGTGCCAGCAGCGTAGACGGGGGTCTATCCTACGAGCAGTACTTC. Protein product: CASSVDGGLSYEQYF. The chain combines TRBV9 with TRBJ2-7; a weak D match, TRBD2 (6 bases). There are 15 residues in the CDR3. Germline assignment: CDR1 SGDLS and CDR2 YYNGEE. Trimming left V 0 bases short and J 1 base short, with 11 bases between.

This chain uses TRBV7-2 with TRBJ1-2; 9 bases line up with TRBD1. This CDR3 is built from 15 residues. With V trimmed by 5 bases and J by 7 bases, 11 bases remained unmatched. The germline V gene encodes CDR1 SGHTA and CDR2 FQGNSA. CDR3 loop: CASSPSRQGVSGYTF. Here the CDR3 DNA reads TGTGCCAGCAGCCCTAGCCGACAGGGGGTTTCTGGCTACACCTTC.

The chain links TRBV19 to TRBJ1-6; the D gene is possibly TRBD1 (6 bases). The CDR3 has 17 amino acids. The V end was cut by 9 bases, the J end by 0 bases, with 18 bases between. The germline V gene has CDR1 LNHDA and CDR2 SQIVND (reference sequence). The CDR3 sequence is CASRDITQSSYNSPLHF. The CDR3 nucleotides read TGTGCCAGCCGGGACATAACCCAAAGCTCCTATAATTCACCCCTCCACTTT.

This clone has just one count. The genes are TRBV14 and TRBJ1-2; 8 positions agree with TRBD1. CDR1 is SGHDN, CDR2 FVKESK, per germline. The CDR3 totals 11 residues. V shed 10 bases, J shed 4 bases, and the junction held 2 bases outside the gene matches. The CDR3 sequence is CAKTGVYGYTF. DNA for the CDR3: TGTGCCAAGACAGGGGTCTATGGCTACACCTTC. Full variable domain (rest looked up from reference TRBV14 and TRBJ1-2): EAGVTQFPSHSVIEKGQTVTLRCDPISGHDNLYWYRRVMGKEIKFLLHFVKESKQDESGMPNNRFLAERTGGTYSTLKVQPAELEDSGVYFCAKTGVYGYTFGSGTRLTVV.

V gene TRBV5-1 combines with J gene TRBJ1-2, with D possibly matching TRBD1 (5 bases). Trimming took 0 bases from V and 0 from J, leaving 18 bases between them. The CDR3 covers 18 residues. Germline CDR1 SGHRS, CDR2 YFSETQ. CDR3 sequence reads: CASSLDGGAEKTNYGYTF. The CDR3 DNA follows: TGCGCCAGCAGCTTGGATGGCGGGGCTGAGAAGACTAACTATGGCTACACCTTC. Using reference TRBV5-1 and TRBJ1-2 for the parts outside the CDR3, the full variable domain is KAGVTQTPRYLIKTRGQQVTLSCSPISGHRSVSWYQQTPGQGLQFLFEYFSETQRNKGNFPGRFSGRQFSNSRSEMNVSTLELGDSALYLCASSLDGGAEKTNYGYTFGSGTRLTVV.

The CDR3 nucleotides read TGTGCCAGCAGCTGGGGGACTAGCGGGAGGAATGAGCAGTTCTTC. It specifies CASSWGTSGRNEQFF. The genes are TRBV5-4 and TRBJ2-1; 15 bases agree with TRBD2. Germline loops: CDR1 SGHNT, CDR2 YYREEE (reference sequence). This CDR3 is built from 15 residues. The V gene end was trimmed by 3 bases and the J gene end by 7 bases; junction bases not matched to a gene: 2.

This chain joins TRBV5-1 and TRBJ2-3; tentative D call: TRBD2 (6 bases). Germline V gene lookup returns CDR1 SGHRS and CDR2 YFSETQ. Trimming removed 6 bases from V and 3 bases from J, with 20 bases in between. The CDR3 extends over 16 amino acids. The CDR3 DNA reads as TGCGCCAGCACCTCGACCGGATCTAGCGAAACAGATACGCAGTATTTT. It encodes CASTSTGSSETDTQYF.

This sequence joins TRBV7-3 and TRBJ2-2, with 14 bases lining up with TRBD2. The length of the CDR3 is 16 residues. The trim removed 5 bases at V and 6 bases at J, leaving 5 bases unmatched. CDR1 and CDR2 from the germline V gene are SGHTA and FQGTGA. The CDR3 reads CASSTMTSGRAGELFF. The DNA for the CDR3 is TGTGCCAGCAGCACTATGACTAGCGGGAGGGCCGGGGAGCTGTTTTTT.

The rearrangement joins TRBV2 to TRBJ1-2, with unresolved D. Germline V gene sequence: CDR1 SNHLY, CDR2 FYNNEI. V shed 1 base and J shed 4 bases, with 7 bases lying between them. This CDR3 contains 13 residues. The CDR3 sequence: CASSEGRSYGYTF. The CDR3 DNA sequence: TGTGCCAGCAGTGAAGGCCGGAGCTATGGCTACACCTTC.

This clone has a single count. The gene calls are TRBV4-1 and TRBJ2-7; TRBD2 agrees at 8 bases. The CDR3 is 16 amino acids. Germline V gene data show CDR1 as MGHRA and CDR2 as YSYEKL. V dropped 4 bases and J dropped 0; count of bases not matched to a gene: 8. The CDR3 nucleotides read TGCGCCAGCAGCCGGGGCAGCGGGGGCTACTCCTACGAGCAGTACTTC. Protein product: CASSRGSGGYSYEQYF.

The chain employs TRBV5-1 and TRBJ2-5; D not resolved. Between the trimmed V and J ends, which lost 3 bases and 2 bases, there was a span of 2 bases. CDR3 size: 11 residues. Per germline, CDR1 SGHRS and CDR2 YFSETQ. CDR3 in DNA: TGCGCCAGCAGCTCTCAAGAGACCCAGTACTTC. Translating gives CASSSQETQYF.

The chain recombines TRBV12-3 or TRBV12-4 with TRBJ1-2; D ambiguous. V gave up 8 bases and J gave up 1 base, with 8 bases separating them. This CDR3 is built from 12 residues. The CDR3 is CASGNSNYGYTF. The DNA for the CDR3 is TGTGCCAGCGGTAACAGTAACTATGGCTACACCTTC.

The CDR3 region is CASSVTGFDEQYF. DNA for the CDR3: TGCGCCAGCAGCGTTACAGGGTTCGACGAGCAGTACTTC. The chain carries TRBV5-1 and TRBJ2-7, with D tentatively TRBD1 (6 bases). Germline assignment: CDR1 SGHRS and CDR2 YFSETQ. The CDR3 spans 13 residues. Trimming cost V 4 bases and J 5 bases, with 13 bases left between them.

The chain recombines TRBV27 with TRBJ1-6; 7 bases are shared with TRBD1. After removal of 3 bases from V and 6 bases from J, the junction contained 2 bases not matched to a gene. Germline CDR1 is MNHEY and CDR2 is SMNVEV (reference sequence). CDR3 length equals 14 residues. The CDR3 loop reads CASSFSGGNSPLHF. The DNA for the CDR3 is TGTGCCAGCAGTTTCTCAGGGGGTAATTCACCCCTCCACTTT.

The chain joins TRBV7-2 to TRBJ1-1, with TRBD1 identical over 12 bases. The CDR3 has 12 residues. V was pared by 5 bases and J by 11 bases, with 3 bases of the junction left unmatched. Germline-derived CDR1 and CDR2 are SGHTA and FQGNSA. The CDR3 nucleotides are TGTGCCAGCAGCCGGGACAGGGGGCATGCTTTCTTT. Encoded protein: CASSRDRGHAFF.

V and J are TRBV6-5 and TRBJ2-1; the match to TRBD2 covers 7 bases. This CDR3 spans 13 amino acids. Losses at the gene ends were 7 bases for V and 7 bases for J; bases not matched to a gene: 7. Germline V gene sequence: CDR1 MNHEY, CDR2 SVGAGI. The CDR3, as DNA: TGTGCCAGCATCCGAGGCGGGGGTAATGAGCAGTTCTTC. Amino acids: CASIRGGGNEQFF.

The CDR3, as DNA: TGTGCCAGCAACCCGGCGGGGGCGGGCGAAAAACTGTTTTTT. Its translation: CASNPAGAGEKLFF. The J gene is TRBJ1-4, the V gene TRBV6-5, with a tentative D call TRBD1 (6 bases). CDR3 length: 14 amino acids. V dropped 7 bases and J dropped 8 bases, with 17 bases sitting between them. Germline lookup yields CDR1 MNHEY and CDR2 SVGAGI.

This clone occurred a few times. The V gene is TRBV7-9, the J gene TRBJ2-7; TRBD1 matches at 11 bases. Losses at the gene ends were 5 bases for V and 6 bases for J; bases not matched to a gene: 12. The CDR3 extends over 16 amino acids. Germline V gene data show CDR1 as SEHNR and CDR2 as FQNEAQ (reference sequence). The CDR3 DNA follows: TGTGCCAGCAGCGCTATCCGGACAGGGGGCGAGGGCGAGCAGTACTTC. Translation: CASSAIRTGGEGEQYF.

Only a few counts were recorded for this clone. The chain carries TRBV4-2 and TRBJ1-5; the D gene is possibly TRBD1 (6 bases). The CDR3 length is 14 residues. The V gene lost 5 bases and the J gene lost 7 bases, with 15 bases spanning the gap. The germline V gene has CDR1 LGHNA and CDR2 YNFKEQ. This CDR3 reads CASSAQGSGQPQHF. CDR3 nucleotide sequence: TGTGCCAGCAGCGCACAGGGTTCAGGGCAGCCCCAGCATTTT.

V usage is TRBV7-6 and J usage is TRBJ2-1, with D possibly TRBD2 on 5 matching bases. The CDR3 sequence is 14 residues long. Germline V gives CDR1 SGHVS, CDR2 FNYEAQ. Trimming removed 1 base from V and 9 bases from J, with 13 bases in between. The CDR3 loop is CASSLGRGGTEQFF. In DNA, the CDR3 is TGTGCCAGCAGCTTAGGTCGGGGTGGAACTGAGCAGTTCTTC.

The chain links TRBV6-6 to TRBJ2-7, with 8 bases matching TRBD1. Per the germline V gene, CDR1 is MNHNY and CDR2 is SVGAGI (reference sequence). This CDR3 region has 15 residues. V shed 6 bases, J shed 6 bases, and the junction held 13 bases outside the gene matches. This chain's CDR3 is CASSDTGGRWGEQYF. CDR3 bases: TGTGCCAGCAGCGACACAGGGGGACGCTGGGGCGAGCAGTACTTC.